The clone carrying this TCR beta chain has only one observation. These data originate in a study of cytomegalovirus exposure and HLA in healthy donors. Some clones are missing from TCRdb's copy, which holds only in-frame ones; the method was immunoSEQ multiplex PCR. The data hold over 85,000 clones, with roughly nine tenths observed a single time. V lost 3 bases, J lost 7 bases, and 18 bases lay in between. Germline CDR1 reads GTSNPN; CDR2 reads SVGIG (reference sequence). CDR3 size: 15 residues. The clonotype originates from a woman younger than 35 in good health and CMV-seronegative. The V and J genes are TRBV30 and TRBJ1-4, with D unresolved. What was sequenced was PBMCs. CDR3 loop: CAWRDLRDEGEKLFF. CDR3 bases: TGTGCCTGGAGGGATTTGAGGGATGAGGGTGAAAAACTGTTTTTT.